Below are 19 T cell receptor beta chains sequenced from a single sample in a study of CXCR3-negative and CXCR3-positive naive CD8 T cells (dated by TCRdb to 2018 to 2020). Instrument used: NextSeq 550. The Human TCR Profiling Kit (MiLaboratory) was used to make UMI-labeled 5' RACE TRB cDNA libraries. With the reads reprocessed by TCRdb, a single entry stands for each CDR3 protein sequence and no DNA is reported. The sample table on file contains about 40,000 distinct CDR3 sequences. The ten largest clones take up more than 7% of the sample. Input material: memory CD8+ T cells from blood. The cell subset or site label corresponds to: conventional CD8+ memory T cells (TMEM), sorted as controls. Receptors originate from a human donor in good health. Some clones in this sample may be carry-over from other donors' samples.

CDR3 protein: CASNAQGAPGANVLTF. The V and J genes are TRBV6-1 and TRBJ2-6; TCRdb calls TRBD1, which cannot be checked without DNA. This CDR3 is 16 amino acids long. CDR1 and CDR2 (germline): MNHNS, SASEGT.

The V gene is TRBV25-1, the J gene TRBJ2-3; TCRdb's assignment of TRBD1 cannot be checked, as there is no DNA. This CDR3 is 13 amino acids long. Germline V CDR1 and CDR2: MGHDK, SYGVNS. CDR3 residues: CASREGGQDTQYF. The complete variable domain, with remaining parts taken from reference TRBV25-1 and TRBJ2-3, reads EADIYQTPRYLVIGTGKKITLECSQTMGHDKMYWYQQDPGMELHLIHYSYGVNSTEKGDLSSESTVSRIRTEHFPLTLESARPSHTSQYLCASREGGQDTQYFGPGTRLTVL.

The CDR3 sequence: CASSLTSGALNEQYF. The V call is TRBV7-2, the J call TRBJ2-7; TCRdb picks TRBD1, but there is no DNA to check that call. This CDR3 spans 15 amino acids. Germline CDR1 reads SGHTA; CDR2 reads FQGNSA.

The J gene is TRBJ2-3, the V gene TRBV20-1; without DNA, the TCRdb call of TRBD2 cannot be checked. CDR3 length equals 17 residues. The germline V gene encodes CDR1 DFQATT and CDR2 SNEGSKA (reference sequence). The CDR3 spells CSAPRFEGTSGGWTQYF.

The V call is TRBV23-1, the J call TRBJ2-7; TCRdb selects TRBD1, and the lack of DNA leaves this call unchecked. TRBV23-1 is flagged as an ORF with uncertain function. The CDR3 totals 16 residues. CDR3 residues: CASSHLTGTGLEEQYF.

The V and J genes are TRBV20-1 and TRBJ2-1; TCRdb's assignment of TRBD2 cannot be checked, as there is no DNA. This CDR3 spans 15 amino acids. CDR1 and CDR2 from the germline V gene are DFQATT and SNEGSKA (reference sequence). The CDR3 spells CSARDPGSPYNEQLF.

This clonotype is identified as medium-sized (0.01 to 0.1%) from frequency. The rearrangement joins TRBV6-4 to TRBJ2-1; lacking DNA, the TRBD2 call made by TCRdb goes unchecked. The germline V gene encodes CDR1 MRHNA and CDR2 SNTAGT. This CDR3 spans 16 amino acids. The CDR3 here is CASLPSGGGLYNEQFF.

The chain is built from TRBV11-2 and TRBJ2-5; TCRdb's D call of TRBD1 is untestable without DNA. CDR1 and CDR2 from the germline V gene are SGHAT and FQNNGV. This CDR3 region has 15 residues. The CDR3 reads CASSPVGDRKETQYF.

The CDR3 protein is CASSQEFAASTSDTQYF. The rearrangement joins TRBV4-2 to TRBJ2-3. The CDR3 covers 17 residues. CDR1 and CDR2 (germline): LGHNA, YNFKEQ.

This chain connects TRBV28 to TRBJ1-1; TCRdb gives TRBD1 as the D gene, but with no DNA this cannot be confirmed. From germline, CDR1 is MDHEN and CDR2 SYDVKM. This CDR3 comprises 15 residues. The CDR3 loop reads CASSLRGTGDTEAFF.

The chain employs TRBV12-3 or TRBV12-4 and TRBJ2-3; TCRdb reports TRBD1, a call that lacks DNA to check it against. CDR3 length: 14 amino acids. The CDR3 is CASSLSRGVYTQYF.

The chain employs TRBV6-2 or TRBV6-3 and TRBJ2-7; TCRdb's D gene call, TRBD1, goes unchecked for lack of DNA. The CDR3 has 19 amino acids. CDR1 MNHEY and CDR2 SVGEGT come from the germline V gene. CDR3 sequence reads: CASSYSSGTELKRLYEQYF.

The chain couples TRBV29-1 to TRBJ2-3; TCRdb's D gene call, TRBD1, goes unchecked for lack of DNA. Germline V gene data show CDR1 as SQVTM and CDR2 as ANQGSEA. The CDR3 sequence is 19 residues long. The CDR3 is CSVEEDVPRDRSYTDTQYF.

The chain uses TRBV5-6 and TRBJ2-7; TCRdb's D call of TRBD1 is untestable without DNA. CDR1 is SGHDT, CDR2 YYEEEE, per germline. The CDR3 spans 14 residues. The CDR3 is CASSLKTGSYKQYF.

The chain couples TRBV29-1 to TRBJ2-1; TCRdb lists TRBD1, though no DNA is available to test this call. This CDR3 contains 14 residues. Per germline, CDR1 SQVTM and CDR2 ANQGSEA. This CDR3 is CSAKQWANYNEQFF.

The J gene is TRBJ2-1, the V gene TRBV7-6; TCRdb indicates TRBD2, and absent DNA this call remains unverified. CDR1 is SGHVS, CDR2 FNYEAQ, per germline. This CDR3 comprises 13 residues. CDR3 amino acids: CASSTGAHNEQFF.

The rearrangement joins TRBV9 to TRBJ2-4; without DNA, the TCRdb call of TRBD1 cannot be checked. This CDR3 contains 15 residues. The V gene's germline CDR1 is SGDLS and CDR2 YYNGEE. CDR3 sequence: CASSAGGSAKNIQYF.

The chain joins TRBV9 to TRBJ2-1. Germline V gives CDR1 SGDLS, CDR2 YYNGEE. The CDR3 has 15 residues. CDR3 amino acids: CASSTARTPYNEQFF. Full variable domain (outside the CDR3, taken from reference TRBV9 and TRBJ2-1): DSGVTQTPKHLITATGQRVTLRCSPRSGDLSVYWYQQSLDQGLQFLIQYYNGEERAKGNILERFSAQQFPDLHSELNLSSLELGDSALYFCASSTARTPYNEQFFGPGTRLTVL.

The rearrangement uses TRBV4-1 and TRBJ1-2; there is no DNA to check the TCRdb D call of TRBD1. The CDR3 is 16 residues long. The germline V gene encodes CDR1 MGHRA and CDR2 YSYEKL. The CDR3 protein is CASSHEEGAHNYGYTF.